This is a list of T cell receptor beta chains from one sample in a study of blood T cell repertoires in COVID-19. TCRdb keeps only in-frame clones here, not all; method: immunoSEQ multiplex PCR. The data hold tens of thousands of clones, with more than 75% observed a single time. The sequenced material came from peripheral blood. These receptors were obtained from a woman of 80 years or more with active or convalescent COVID-19. Each CDR3 is given with its conserved first and last residue. D genes are given only for firm matches. Clone size is given for some rows only: seen once, a few or many times, or a class if the clone is expanded.

>TRBV7-9|TRBJ2-5|NA|NA
TGTGCCAGCAGCTTTCCCTACGAGACCCAGTACTTC
CASSFPYETQYF
>TRBV28|TRBJ2-2|NA|TRBD1
TGTGCCAGCAGCCTGCCAGGGGGACCGTGGGGCACCGGGGAGCTGTTTTTT
CASSLPGGPWGTGELFF
>TRBV19|TRBJ2-2|NA|TRBD2
TGTGCCTCCTTGCCTAGCGGGGGGAACACCGGGGAGCTGTTTTTT
CASLPSGGNTGELFF
>TRBV18|TRBJ1-2|NA|NA
TGTGCCAGCTCACGAAGCGCGGAGGTCAACTATGGCTACACCTTC
CASSRSAEVNYGYTF
>TRBV7-9|TRBJ2-3|once|NA
TGTGCCAGCAGCTTGGGAGGCACAGATACGCAGTATTTT
CASSLGGTDTQYF
>TRBV4-3|TRBJ1-2|NA|NA
TGCGCCAGCAGCCAAGATGTAGGACTCAACTATGGCTACACCTTC
CASSQDVGLNYGYTF
>TRBV5-6|TRBJ1-2|NA|NA
TGTGCCAGCAGCTTATCGTCCTATGGCTACACCTTC
CASSLSSYGYTF
>TRBV6-6|TRBJ1-2|NA|NA
TGTGCCAGCAGTTACTCGGGGGCAGGGGACTATGGCTACACCTTC
CASSYSGAGDYGYTF
>TRBV15|TRBJ2-7|NA|NA
TGTGCCACCAGCAGAGAGGGGGGTTACGAGCAGTACTTC
CATSREGGYEQYF
>TRBV7-2|TRBJ1-3|NA|NA
TGTGCCAGCAGCTTAGTGGAAGGGGGAACTGGAAACACCATATATTTT
CASSLVEGGTGNTIYF
>TRBV30|TRBJ1-6|NA|NA
TGTGCCTGGAGTACGTCCGGACTAGATTCACCCCTCCACTTT
CAWSTSGLDSPLHF
>TRBV19|TRBJ2-2|NA|NA
TGTGCCAGTGGGGGACATTTGAACACCGGGGAGCTGTTTTTT
CASGGHLNTGELFF
>TRBV7-3|TRBJ2-5|NA|TRBD1
TGTGCCAGCAGCTTAACGCCCGGGACAGGCCAAGAGACCCAGTACTTC
CASSLTPGTGQETQYF